This T cell receptor beta chain was sequenced during a study of T cell responses to AZD1222 COVID-19 vaccine. The assay was immunoSEQ multiplex PCR, and TCRdb's table has in-frame clones only and misses some. The sample shows 130,000 to 150,000 clones, 70% to 90% of them seen only once. There are a few counts of this clone. Its antigen is currently unknown. Study-level points and caveats: Sampled repertoires all dated from after the peak T cell response. In a largely white British group with more females than males, clonal diversity was possibly underestimated. Spike-specific TCR repertoires showed rising breadth and depth after two AZD1222 doses.

The germline V and J ends were trimmed by 2 bases and 4 bases, with 8 bases remaining between them. The CDR3 runs 13 residues. Per the germline V gene, CDR1 is SGHAT and CDR2 is FQNNGV. This clonotype was sampled from an adult who received the AZD1222 COVID-19 vaccine. The chain links TRBV11-2 to TRBJ1-1; D gene uncertain. Sample: peripheral blood, taken 28 days after the second AZD1222 dose. The CDR3 DNA follows: TGTGCCAGCAGCTTATGGGAGGGCACTGAAGCTTTCTTT. This translates into CASSLWEGTEAFF.